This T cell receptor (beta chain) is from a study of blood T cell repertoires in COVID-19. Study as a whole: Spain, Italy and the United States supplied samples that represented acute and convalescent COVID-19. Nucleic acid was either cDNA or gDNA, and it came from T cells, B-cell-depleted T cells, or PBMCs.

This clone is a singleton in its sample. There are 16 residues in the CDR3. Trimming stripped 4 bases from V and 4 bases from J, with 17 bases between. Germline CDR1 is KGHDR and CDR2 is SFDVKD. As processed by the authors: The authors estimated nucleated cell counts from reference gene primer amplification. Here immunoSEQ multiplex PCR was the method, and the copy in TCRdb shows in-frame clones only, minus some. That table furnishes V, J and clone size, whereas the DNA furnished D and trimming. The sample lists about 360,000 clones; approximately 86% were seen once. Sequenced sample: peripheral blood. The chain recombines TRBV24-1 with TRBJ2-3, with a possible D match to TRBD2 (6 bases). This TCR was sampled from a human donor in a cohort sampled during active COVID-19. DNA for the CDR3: TGTGCCACCAGTGAGTCCCCCAGCCGCGGGGCAGATACGCAGTATTTT. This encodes CATSESPSRGADTQYF.